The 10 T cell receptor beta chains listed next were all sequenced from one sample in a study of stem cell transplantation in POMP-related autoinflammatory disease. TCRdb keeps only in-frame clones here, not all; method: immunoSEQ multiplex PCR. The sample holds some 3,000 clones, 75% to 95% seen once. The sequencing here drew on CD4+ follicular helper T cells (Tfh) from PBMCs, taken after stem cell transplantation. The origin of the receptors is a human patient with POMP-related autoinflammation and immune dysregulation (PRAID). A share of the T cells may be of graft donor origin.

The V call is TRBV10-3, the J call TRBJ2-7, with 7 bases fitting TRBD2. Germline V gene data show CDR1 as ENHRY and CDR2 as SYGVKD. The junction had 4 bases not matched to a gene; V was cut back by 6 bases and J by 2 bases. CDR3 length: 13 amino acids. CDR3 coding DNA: TGTGCCATCAGAGGGGAGGGCGCCTACGAGCAGTACTTC. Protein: CAIRGEGAYEQYF.

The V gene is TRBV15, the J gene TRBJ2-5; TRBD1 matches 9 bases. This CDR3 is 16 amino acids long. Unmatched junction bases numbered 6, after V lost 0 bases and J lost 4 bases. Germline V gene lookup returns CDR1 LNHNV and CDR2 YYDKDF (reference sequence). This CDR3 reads CATSRDRGQGRETQYF. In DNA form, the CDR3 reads TGTGCCACCAGCAGAGATCGAGGACAGGGGCGAGAGACCCAGTACTTC.

The CDR3 nucleotides read TGTGCCAGCAGCCAAGACATTTACGGGGGAACTGAAGCTTTCTTT. Amino acid sequence: CASSQDIYGGTEAFF. V is TRBV3-1 (or the pseudogene TRBV3-2) and J is TRBJ1-1, with D possibly being TRBD1 (5 bases). CDR1 is LGHDT, CDR2 YNNKEL, per germline (reference sequence). CDR3 length equals 15 residues. The V end was cut by 0 bases, the J end by 5 bases, with 13 bases between.

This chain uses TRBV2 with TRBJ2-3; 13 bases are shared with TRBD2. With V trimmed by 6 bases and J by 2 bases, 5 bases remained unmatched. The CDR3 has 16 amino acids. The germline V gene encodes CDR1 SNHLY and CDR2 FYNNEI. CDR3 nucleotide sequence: TGTGCCAGCAGGGGGGGACTAGCGGGACCCACAGATACGCAGTATTTT. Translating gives CASRGGLAGPTDTQYF.

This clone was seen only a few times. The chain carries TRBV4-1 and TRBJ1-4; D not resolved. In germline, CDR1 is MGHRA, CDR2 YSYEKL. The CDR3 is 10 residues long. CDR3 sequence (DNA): TGCGGCCACTCCAAAGGGAGACTGTTTTTT. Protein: CGHSKGRLFF.

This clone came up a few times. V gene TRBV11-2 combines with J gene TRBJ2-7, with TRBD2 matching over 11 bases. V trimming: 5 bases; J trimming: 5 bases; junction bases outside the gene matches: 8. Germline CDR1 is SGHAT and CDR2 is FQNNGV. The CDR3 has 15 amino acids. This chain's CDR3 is CASSILSGRADEQYF. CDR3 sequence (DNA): TGTGCCAGCAGCATCCTTAGCGGGAGGGCGGACGAGCAGTACTTC.

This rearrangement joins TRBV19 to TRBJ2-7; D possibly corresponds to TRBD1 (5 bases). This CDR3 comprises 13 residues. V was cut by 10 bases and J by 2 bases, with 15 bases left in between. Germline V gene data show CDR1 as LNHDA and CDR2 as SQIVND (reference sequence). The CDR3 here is CAKGAGRTYEQYF. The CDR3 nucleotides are TGTGCCAAAGGGGCCGGGCGCACCTACGAGCAGTACTTC.

The CDR3 nucleotides are TGTGCCAGCAGCTTAGTGCGGGGCGTAGGCGAGCAGTACTTC. Translated, it gives CASSLVRGVGEQYF. The rearrangement uses TRBV11-2 and TRBJ2-7; possible D gene TRBD2, 6 bases. The CDR3 is made up of 14 amino acids. CDR1 SGHAT and CDR2 FQNNGV come from the germline V gene. V was shortened by 1 base and J by 6 bases, with 13 bases between the two germline ends.

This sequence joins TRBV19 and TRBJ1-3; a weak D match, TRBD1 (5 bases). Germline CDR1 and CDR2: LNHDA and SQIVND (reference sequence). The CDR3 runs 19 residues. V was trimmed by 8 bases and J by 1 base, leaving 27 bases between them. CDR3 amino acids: CASLRRSGHGLYSGNTIYF. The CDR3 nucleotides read TGTGCCAGTCTCCGACGATCAGGACATGGATTATATTCTGGAAACACCATATATTTT.

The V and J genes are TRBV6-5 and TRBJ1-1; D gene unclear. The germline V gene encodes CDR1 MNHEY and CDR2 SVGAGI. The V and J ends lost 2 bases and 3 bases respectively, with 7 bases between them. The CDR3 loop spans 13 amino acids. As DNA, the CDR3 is TGTGCCAGCAGTTACGGGAGTGACACTGAAGCTTTCTTT. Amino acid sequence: CASSYGSDTEAFF.